Below are 18 T cell receptor beta chains sequenced from a single sample in a study of memory CD4+ T cells and cytomegalovirus serostatus. Some clones are missing from TCRdb's copy, which holds only in-frame ones; the method was immunoSEQ multiplex PCR. The repertoire consists of some 56,000 clones, with around 80% occurring once and the leading ten covering around 0.43%. Single viable CD3+CD4+CD8-CD45RO+ cells were sorted as the memory CD4+ T cells. Source material: memory CD4+ T cells from blood. These receptors originate from an adult in good health and CMV-seronegative.

The gene calls are TRBV5-6 and TRBJ2-3; maybe TRBD2 (6 bases). This CDR3 region has 15 residues. Trimming took off 1 base at V and 6 bases at J, with 15 bases between the two ends. Germline V gene sequence: CDR1 SGHDT, CDR2 YYEEEE. This chain's CDR3 is CASSLWSGVSDTQYF. CDR3 coding DNA: TGTGCCAGCAGCTTGTGGTCGGGGGTCAGTGATACGCAGTATTTT.

This chain uses TRBV7-3 with TRBJ1-3; weak D call: TRBD1 (5 bases). This CDR3 has 17 residues. With 0 bases removed from V and 3 bases from J, the gap between germline ends came to 15 bases. Germline values: CDR1 SGHTA, CDR2 FQGTGA. The CDR3 is CASSLTRRGVIGNTIYF. The CDR3 DNA reads as TGTGCCAGCAGCTTAACGCGCCGGGGGGTGATTGGAAACACCATATATTTT.

The genes are TRBV19 and TRBJ1-6; 7 bases line up with TRBD1. Germline CDR1 reads LNHDA; CDR2 reads SQIVND (reference sequence). V lost 4 bases, J lost 7 bases, and 4 bases stayed unmatched. This CDR3 region has 14 residues. In nucleotides, the CDR3 is TGTGCCAGTAGTACGAGAGGGGGCAATTCACCCCTCCACTTT. Translation: CASSTRGGNSPLHF.

The chain employs TRBV14 and TRBJ2-2, with D maybe TRBD1 (5 bases). The CDR3 is 15 residues long. Germline assignment: CDR1 SGHDN and CDR2 FVKESK. The V gene lost 4 bases and the J gene lost 2 bases, with 11 bases spanning the gap. CDR3 in DNA: TGTGCCAGCAGCCGCACAGGTGGAAACACCGGGGAGCTGTTTTTT. Translated: CASSRTGGNTGELFF.

This chain connects TRBV7-2 to TRBJ1-6, with D perhaps matching TRBD1 (6 bases). Germline V gene sequence: CDR1 SGHTA, CDR2 FQGNSA. The V gene lost 1 base and the J gene lost 5 bases, with 21 bases spanning the gap. The CDR3 has 19 amino acids. CDR3 sequence reads: CASSLGGGTWRGHNSPLHF. The DNA for the CDR3 is TGTGCCAGCAGCTTAGGAGGGGGTACGTGGAGGGGCCATAATTCACCCCTCCACTTT.

The rearrangement links TRBV16 to TRBJ1-2, with D perhaps matching TRBD1 (5 bases). Trimming left V 1 base short and J 6 bases short, with 18 bases between. This CDR3 region has 16 residues. The germline CDR1 and CDR2 sequences are KGHSY and FQNENV. DNA of the CDR3: TGTGCCAGCAGCCAATGGGGATCGGGACTGGAGGATGGCTACACCTTC. Translated, it gives CASSQWGSGLEDGYTF.

The V and J genes are TRBV28 and TRBJ2-1; the match to TRBD1 covers 7 bases. The CDR3 length is 16 residues. Germline CDR1 reads MDHEN; CDR2 reads SYDVKM. V gave up 5 bases and J gave up 3 bases; unmatched junction bases: 10. The CDR3 loop reads CASSPLTGVSYNEQFF. CDR3 in DNA: TGTGCCAGCAGTCCCCTCACAGGGGTGAGCTACAATGAGCAGTTCTTC.

The rearrangement joins TRBV30 to TRBJ2-2; D is possibly TRBD2 (5 bases). Per germline, CDR1 GTSNPN and CDR2 SVGIG (reference sequence). The CDR3 covers 15 residues. Trimming cost V 4 bases and J 4 bases, with 16 bases left between them. CDR3 loop: CAWNPPREGTGELFF. The DNA for the CDR3 is TGTGCCTGGAACCCGCCCAGAGAGGGCACCGGGGAGCTGTTTTTT.

This clone was seen only a few times. The chain employs TRBV10-2 and TRBJ1-6; D is undetermined. The CDR3 is 15 residues long. The V gene lost 3 bases and the J gene lost 8 bases, with 14 bases spanning the gap. From germline, CDR1 is WSHSY and CDR2 SAAADI. The CDR3 loop is CASSDGRVGYSPLHF. CDR3 sequence (DNA): TGCGCCAGCAGTGACGGGAGGGTCGGTTATTCACCCCTCCACTTT.

The genes are TRBV13 and TRBJ2-6; the D is unclear. The V gene's germline CDR1 is PRHDT and CDR2 FYEKMQ (reference sequence). V gave up 0 bases and J gave up 5 bases, with 8 bases separating them. The CDR3 totals 15 residues. The CDR3, as DNA: TGTGCCAGCAGCTTAGGGACGTCTTGGGCCAACGTCCTGACTTTC. Its protein is CASSLGTSWANVLTF.

This clone has a handful of counts. The gene calls are TRBV6-1 and TRBJ2-7; D unclear. CDR1 and CDR2 (germline): MNHNS, SASEGT. V lost 1 base, J lost 5 bases, and 6 bases lay in between. CDR3 length: 12 residues. The CDR3 sequence: CASSEGRDEQYF. CDR3 bases: TGTGCCAGCAGTGAAGGGAGAGACGAGCAGTACTTC.

The chain has TRBV6-6 and TRBJ1-1; D unclear. The V end lost 5 bases, the J end lost 5 bases, and 15 bases lay between the germline ends. The germline V gene has CDR1 MNHNY and CDR2 SVGAGI (reference sequence). CDR3 length: 14 amino acids. CDR3 in DNA: TGTGCCAGCAGTCCGGATAGGTATGGGACTGAAGCTTTCTTT. This gives the protein CASSPDRYGTEAFF.

This clone was seen a single time. The chain employs TRBV28 and TRBJ2-2, with 10 bases fitting TRBD2. In germline, CDR1 is MDHEN, CDR2 SYDVKM. The CDR3 is 17 residues long. The V segment lost 4 bases and the J segment 1 base; nucleotides outside the gene matches: 6. The CDR3 sequence is CASSSYPSGGNTGELFF. The CDR3, as DNA: TGTGCCAGCAGTTCATACCCTAGCGGGGGGAACACCGGGGAGCTGTTTTTT.

The chain couples TRBV5-4 to TRBJ2-3; possible D gene TRBD2, 5 bases. The CDR3 has 13 residues. Germline-derived CDR1 and CDR2 are SGHNT and YYREEE (reference sequence). V lost 3 bases to trimming and J lost 4 bases, with 9 bases between them. The CDR3 coding sequence is TGTGCCAGCAGCTCACTAGATGCAGATACGCAGTATTTT. Its protein is CASSSLDADTQYF.

The V gene is TRBV7-3, the J gene TRBJ1-5; D remains unclear. Deletions cut 2 bases from V and 7 bases from J, with 9 bases between. CDR1 is SGHTA, CDR2 FQGTGA, per germline. The CDR3 extends over 13 amino acids. The CDR3 nucleotides are TGTGCCAGCAGCTTATCGCCCGGGCAGCCCCAGCATTTT. Translating it yields CASSLSPGQPQHF.

V gene TRBV7-2 combines with J gene TRBJ2-2, with a weak D call TRBD2 (6 bases). The V gene lost 5 bases and the J gene lost 0 bases, with 10 bases spanning the gap. Germline CDR1 reads SGHTA; CDR2 reads FQGNSA. This CDR3 region has 15 residues. The chain's CDR3 is CASSSASANTGELFF. The CDR3 DNA reads as TGTGCCAGCAGCAGCGCTAGCGCGAACACCGGGGAGCTGTTTTTT. The whole variable domain, remainder taken from reference TRBV7-2 and TRBJ2-2, is GAGVSQSPSNKVTEKGKDVELRCDPISGHTALYWYRQSLGQGLEFLIYFQGNSAPDKSGLPSDRFSAERTGGSVSTLTIQRTQQEDSAVYLCASSSASANTGELFFGEGSRLTVL.

The rearrangement joins TRBV7-6 to TRBJ2-7; a possible D gene is TRBD2 (6 bases). The CDR3 has 14 amino acids. With 7 bases removed from V and 5 bases from J, the gap between germline ends came to 18 bases. Germline V gene data show CDR1 as SGHVS and CDR2 as FNYEAQ. For the CDR3, the DNA is TGTGCCAGCACCGTGGGGGGAATTCAGAACGAGCAGTACTTC. Its translation is CASTVGGIQNEQYF.

The V call is TRBV2, the J call TRBJ2-7, with 7 bases aligning to TRBD1. The CDR3 has 12 residues. Germline-derived CDR1 and CDR2 are SNHLY and FYNNEI. The V and J ends lost 9 bases and 6 bases, in that order; junction bases with no gene match: 8. Here the CDR3 reads CASTGQFGEQYF. The DNA for the CDR3 is TGTGCCAGTACGGGACAGTTCGGCGAGCAGTACTTC. Full variable domain (missing parts from reference TRBV2 and TRBJ2-7): EPEVTQTPSHQVTQMGQEVILRCVPISNHLYFYWYRQILGQKVEFLVSFYNNEISEKSEIFDDQFSVERPDGSNFTLKIRSTKLEDSAMYFCASTGQFGEQYFGPGTRLTVT.